This T cell receptor (beta chain) was sequenced during a study of CD8+ T cells in alopecia areata. About the study: Affected scalp percentage gauged treated patients' severity. Whole-study findings and limits: With tofacitinib ongoing, many expanded lesional clones persisted in both scalp and blood. On tofacitinib, scalp clonality and expanded CD8+ clones among top 100 fell significantly.

After isolation, RNA underwent reverse transcription to generate cDNA as the sequencing template. The repertoire was sequenced with immunoSEQ multiplex PCR; TCRdb's copy has only in-frame clones and lacks some. This table has approximately 110,000 clones, roughly 50% appearing once. Treatment described: oral pan-JAK inhibitor, 5-10 mg twice daily. The sorting of PBMCs gave CD4+ and CD8+ T cells. As concerns this clone: The antigen is unknown.

The TCR sequence derives from a human donor with alopecia areata. The specimen was CD8+ T cells sorted from blood, collected at week 24, from a patient treated with tofacitinib.

The CDR3 is CASSGSGGLPYEQYF. CDR3 nucleotide sequence: TGTGCCAGCAGCGGTAGCGGGGGGCTCCCCTACGAGCAGTACTTC. The V gene is TRBV27, the J gene TRBJ2-7, with 10 nucleotides matching TRBD2. This CDR3 contains 15 residues. The V segment lost 6 bases and the J segment 2 bases; nucleotides outside the gene matches: 7. The V gene's germline CDR1 is MNHEY and CDR2 SMNVEV (reference sequence).